The 26 T cell receptor beta chains listed next were all sequenced from one sample in a study of T cell clonality in common variable immunodeficiency. Broader study findings: Fewer deletions and N-nucleotide insertions were reportedly seen in common variable immunodeficiency TCR beta sequences.

Sequenced by immunoSEQ multiplex PCR; TCRdb stores in-frame clones only, minus some. The data show fewer than 20,000 clones, with none appearing a single time. Which antigens these TCRs recognize remains unknown. The sequenced sample consisted of peripheral blood mononuclear cells. All receptors derive from a human donor with common variable immunodeficiency.

A few counts support this clone. The CDR3 end falls 3 residues outside the read, so it is completed with the germline J gene. The chain employs TRBV5-6 and TRBJ2-3; D gene uncertain. The CDR3 has 14 amino acids. V lost 1 base and J lost 3, with 9 bases in between. Germline CDR1 reads SGHDT; CDR2 reads YYEEEE. This CDR3 is CASSLSPQTDTQYF. CDR3 bases read: TGTGCCAGCAGCTTGTCCCCCCAGACAGATACG.

This clone has just a few counts. The read terminates 3 residues ahead of where the CDR3 ends, so the germline J gene completes it. This chain connects TRBV7-6 to TRBJ2-5; 8 bases align to TRBD2. CDR1 is SGHVS, CDR2 FNYEAQ, per germline. The CDR3 extends over 15 amino acids. V was pared by 4 bases and J by 5 bases, with 9 bases of the junction left unmatched. The sequenced part of the CDR3 DNA is TGTGCCAGCAGCTCACTAGCGGCGCCCGGGGAGACC. As protein: CASSSLAAPGET. The complete CDR3 reads CASSSLAAPGETQYF.

Of note for this clone: The read ends 3 residues before the CDR3 terminus; that terminus is restored from the germline J gene. The chain is built from TRBV6-1 and TRBJ2-1; TRBD1 aligns across 8 bases. The CDR3 has 16 amino acids. The V segment lost 0 bases and the J segment 6 bases; nucleotides outside the gene matches: 7. CDR1 is MNHNS and CDR2 is SASEGT in the germline V gene. This chain's CDR3 is CASSEAGQGNSNEQFF. CDR3 DNA, as far as it was read: TGTGCCAGCAGTGAAGCAGGACAGGGTAATAGCAATGAG.

Many counts were recorded for this clone. CDR3 sequence reads: CSADNPRDRGLYEQYF. CDR3 bases read: TGCAGTGCCGACAATCCCCGGGACAGGGGCCTCTACGAG. This rearrangement joins TRBV20-1 to TRBJ2-7, with 10 bases matching TRBD1. The read finishes 3 residues shy of the CDR3 end, and the germline J gene is used to complete it. Per the germline V gene, CDR1 is DFQATT and CDR2 is SNEGSKA (reference sequence). The junction had 14 bases not matched to a gene; V was cut back by 6 bases and J by 3 bases. The CDR3 loop spans 16 amino acids.

This clone was seen only a few times. The read halts 3 residues ahead of the CDR3 end, with the missing end drawn from the germline J gene. The rearrangement uses TRBV29-1 and TRBJ1-6; 7 bases agree with TRBD1. The germline V gene encodes CDR1 SQVTM and CDR2 ANQGSEA. The length of the CDR3 is 13 residues. The ends lost 4 bases at V and 9 bases at J; junction bases unmatched: 6. The CDR3 loop reads CSVGDSFTSPLHF. CDR3 bases read: TGCAGCGTTGGGGACAGCTTTACTTCACCC.

A few counts support this clone. The read falls 3 residues short of the CDR3 end, and the missing part is taken from the germline J gene. V and J are TRBV18 and TRBJ1-4; no firm D call. Germline V gene lookup returns CDR1 KGHSH and CDR2 LQKENI. Deletions cut 4 bases from V and 5 bases from J, with 8 bases between. CDR3 size: 13 residues. The sequenced CDR3 bases are TGTGCCAGCTCACAAGGCAGAAATGAAAAA. The encoded protein is CASSQGRNEK. The full CDR3 protein is CASSQGRNEKLFF.

There are many counts of this clone. The observed sequence ends 3 residues before the CDR3 terminus, with the missing tail filled in from the germline J gene. V is TRBV5-4 and J is TRBJ1-4, with 9 bases that match TRBD1. In germline, CDR1 is SGHNT, CDR2 YYREEE (reference sequence). The CDR3 sequence is 13 residues long. V was pared by 4 bases and J by 8 bases, with 3 bases of the junction left unmatched. CDR3 bases read: TGTGCCAGCAGCAACAGGGGGCGGGAAAAA. Encoded protein: CASSNRGREK. The whole CDR3 is CASSNRGREKLFF.

This clone showed up many times. The observed sequence ends 3 residues before the CDR3 terminus, with the missing tail filled in from the germline J gene. The chain carries TRBV20-1 and TRBJ1-2; D is possibly TRBD1 (6 bases). The CDR3 runs to 14 residues. Germline CDR1 is DFQATT and CDR2 is SNEGSKA (reference sequence). Trimming took 1 base from V and 1 from J, leaving 10 bases between them. The CDR3 sequence: CSARATGLNYGYTF. Incomplete CDR3 DNA: TGCAGTGCTAGAGCTACAGGGCTTAACTATGGC.

This clone was counted a few times. The CDR3 extends 3 residues past the end of the read, so its final part is completed from the germline J gene. This sequence joins TRBV2 and TRBJ2-7; perhaps TRBD1 as D (6 bases). From germline, CDR1 is SNHLY and CDR2 FYNNEI. The CDR3 has 14 amino acids. Trimming removed 6 bases at V and 6 bases at J, with 18 bases between. CDR3 bases read: TGTGCCAGCAGGTTGGGTGGGGGCGATTTCGAG. Amino acid sequence: CASRLGGGDFE. The entire CDR3 reads CASRLGGGDFEQYF.

About this clone: The DNA ends 3 residues before the CDR3 does, and the rest of the CDR3 is filled in from the germline J gene. The V and J genes are TRBV2 and TRBJ2-5; no firm D call. This CDR3 spans 14 amino acids. Trimming took 6 bases from V and 4 from J, leaving 15 bases between them. Germline loops: CDR1 SNHLY, CDR2 FYNNEI. Incomplete CDR3 DNA: TGTGCCAGCAGCCAAGGGCTCCGCCGAGAGACC. Amino acids: CASSQGLRRET. The full-length CDR3 reads as CASSQGLRRETQYF. The complete variable domain, with remaining parts taken from reference TRBV2 and TRBJ2-5, reads EPEVTQTPSHQVTQMGQEVILRCVPISNHLYFYWYRQILGQKVEFLVSFYNNEISEKSEIFDDQFSVERPDGSNFTLKIRSTKLEDSAMYFCASSQGLRRETQYFGPGTRLLVL.

As regards this clone: The read gets to within 3 residues of the CDR3 end, and the germline J gene fills in the rest. The rearrangement links TRBV19 to TRBJ2-3, with 7 bases identical to TRBD1. There are 16 residues in the CDR3. Trimming at V came to 5 bases and at J to 2 bases, leaving 10 bases not matched to a gene. Germline lookup yields CDR1 LNHDA and CDR2 SQIVND (reference sequence). The CDR3 DNA, read in part, is TGTGCCAGTAGTTCCCGACAGGGCTGGGACACAGATACG. It is translated as CASSSRQGWDTDT. The full CDR3 protein reads CASSSRQGWDTDTQYF.

Points on this clone: The CDR3 end lies 3 residues beyond the end of the read and is filled in from the germline J gene. The chain is built from TRBV30 and TRBJ2-7; D is unresolved. Trimming took off 0 bases at V and 2 bases at J, with 8 bases between the two ends. CDR3 length: 13 amino acids. Germline CDR1 reads GTSNPN; CDR2 reads SVGIG (reference sequence). CDR3 sequence: CAWSVTVPYEQYF. CDR3 bases read: TGTGCCTGGAGTGTAACGGTCCCCTACGAG. Using reference TRBV30 and TRBJ2-7 for the parts outside the CDR3, the full variable domain is SQTIHQWPATLVQPVGSPLSLECTVEGTSNPNLYWYRQAAGRGLQLLFYSVGIGQISSEVPQNLSASRPQDRQFILSSKKLLLSDSGFYLCAWSVTVPYEQYFGPGTRLTVT.

This clone showed up just a few times. The read terminates 3 residues before the CDR3 end, so the remaining end is supplied by the germline J gene. The V gene is TRBV30, the J gene TRBJ1-2, with TRBD1 matching 8 bases. Trimming at V came to 8 bases and at J to 7 bases, leaving 18 bases not matched to a gene. Germline V CDR1 and CDR2: GTSNPN, SVGIG (reference sequence). This CDR3 has 15 amino acids. Incomplete CDR3 DNA: TGTGCCAACCACAGGGGGGGTATAGGAGTTCGTGGC. Translation gives CANHRGGIGVRG. The entire CDR3 protein reads CANHRGGIGVRGYTF.

This clone was counted ten times or more. The CDR3 goes on 3 residues after the read ends, and that part is filled in from the germline J gene. The chain has TRBV20-1 and TRBJ1-4; TRBD1 might be the D (6 bases). Germline loops: CDR1 DFQATT, CDR2 SNEGSKA (reference sequence). This CDR3 comprises 14 residues. Trimming stripped 1 base from V and 10 bases from J, with 16 bases between. The chain's CDR3 is CSARAGVLDGKLFF. CDR3 DNA, as far as it was read: TGCAGTGCTAGAGCAGGGGTATTGGATGGAAAA.

Only a few counts were recorded for this clone. The read finishes 3 residues shy of the CDR3 end, and the germline J gene is used to complete it. The chain combines TRBV10-3 with TRBJ2-7; unclear D gene. Germline CDR1 reads ENHRY; CDR2 reads SYGVKD. V lost 8 bases and J 5 bases, leaving 10 bases between the germline ends. The CDR3 extends over 11 amino acids. The part of the CDR3 DNA that was read is TGTGCCATCTCGACACAAAACGAG. Protein sequence: CAISTQNE. The CDR3 in its entirety is CAISTQNEQYF.

As for this clone: The read finishes 3 residues shy of the CDR3 end, and the germline J gene is used to complete it. V and J are TRBV7-2 and TRBJ2-3; possible D gene TRBD1, 5 bases. Deletions cut 5 bases from V and 4 bases from J, with 13 bases between. The CDR3 is made up of 14 amino acids. The germline CDR1 and CDR2 sequences are SGHTA and FQGNSA. The covered CDR3 bases are TGTGCCAGCAGCATAAGACAGTTCTCAGATACG. Its translation: CASSIRQFSDT. The entire CDR3 sequence reads CASSIRQFSDTQYF.

In the case of this clone: Read sequence stops 3 residues before the CDR3 end, and the germline J gene provides the missing end. This chain links TRBV7-9 with TRBJ1-4; the D gene is possibly TRBD1 (5 bases). This CDR3 contains 14 residues. The V end lost 3 bases, the J end lost 7 bases, and 12 bases lay between the germline ends. CDR1 and CDR2 from the germline V gene are SEHNR and FQNEAQ (reference sequence). The CDR3 DNA, read in part, is TGTGCCAGCAGCTTCAAGGCAGGGAGTGAAAAA. It codes for CASSFKAGSEK. In full, the CDR3 is CASSFKAGSEKLFF. The full variable domain, rest sourced from reference TRBV7-9 and TRBJ1-4, is DTGVSQNPRHKITKRGQNVTFRCDPISEHNRLYWYRQTLGQGPEFLTYFQNEAQLEKSRLLSDRFSAERPKGSFSTLEIQRTEQGDSAMYLCASSFKAGSEKLFFGSGTQLSVL.

In regard to this clone: Read sequence stops 3 residues before the CDR3 end, and the germline J gene provides the missing end. The V and J genes are TRBV19 and TRBJ1-5, with 9 bases matching TRBD1. The CDR3 runs 15 residues. V shed 5 bases and J 2 bases; nucleotides not matched to a gene: 4. CDR1 LNHDA and CDR2 SQIVND come from the germline V gene (reference sequence). The CDR3 is CASSPQGARNQPQHF. The part of the CDR3 DNA that was read is TGTGCCAGTAGTCCACAGGGGGCGCGCAATCAGCCC.

This clone has more than one count but fewer than ten. The read falls 3 residues short of the CDR3 end, and the missing part is taken from the germline J gene. This chain connects TRBV7-9 to TRBJ1-1; tentative D call: TRBD1 (6 bases). Trimming removed 7 bases at V and 5 bases at J, with 17 bases between. This CDR3 spans 14 amino acids. The germline CDR1 and CDR2 sequences are SEHNR and FQNEAQ (reference sequence). CDR3 sequence reads: CASKGEGLGTEAFF. The CDR3 DNA, read in part, is TGTGCCAGCAAGGGGGAGGGGTTGGGGACTGAA.

This clone was detected a few times. The read falls 3 residues short of the CDR3 end, and the missing part is taken from the germline J gene. This rearrangement joins TRBV2 to TRBJ2-7; 7 positions agree with TRBD1. From germline, CDR1 is SNHLY and CDR2 FYNNEI. Germline trimming cut 7 bases from V and 0 bases from J; bases unmatched to any gene: 6. This CDR3 spans 14 amino acids. CDR3 sequence reads: CASKQGVFSYEQYF. The sequenced CDR3 bases are TGTGCCAGCAAGCAGGGGGTGTTCTCCTACGAG.

This clone was observed a few times. The read finishes 3 residues shy of the CDR3 end, and the germline J gene is used to complete it. J is TRBJ1-6 and V is TRBV7-9; D might be TRBD1 (6 bases). Trimming removed 8 bases from V and 4 bases from J, with 9 bases in between. There are 13 residues in the CDR3. Germline CDR1 is SEHNR and CDR2 is FQNEAQ (reference sequence). Incomplete CDR3 DNA: TGTGCCAGCCGGGACATATATAATTCACCC. Residues: CASRDIYNSP. The CDR3 reads in full as CASRDIYNSPLHF.

In regard to this clone: Read data end 3 residues before the CDR3 end; the end is taken from the germline J gene. The chain couples TRBV2 to TRBJ1-1, with a tentative D call TRBD1 (6 bases). The CDR3 has 15 amino acids. Deletions cut 2 bases from V and 0 bases from J, with 10 bases between. Germline CDR1 is SNHLY and CDR2 is FYNNEI. CDR3 DNA (partial): TGTGCCAGCAGTGAACGGTACAGGGTGAACACTGAA. This encodes CASSERYRVNTE. The whole CDR3 region reads CASSERYRVNTEAFF.

Remarks on this clone: The read stops 3 residues short of the end of the CDR3; the missing end is completed from the germline J gene. The V call is TRBV7-6, the J call TRBJ1-4; no definite D call. Trimming took 2 bases from V and 8 from J, leaving 12 bases between them. Germline V CDR1 and CDR2: SGHVS, FNYEAQ. This CDR3 has 14 residues. CDR3 DNA (partial): TGTGCCAGCAGCTTAAGGTCCGGGTACGAAAAA. Amino acid sequence: CASSLRSGYEK. The CDR3 as a whole reads CASSLRSGYEKLFF. The full variable domain, in which reference TRBV7-6 and TRBJ1-4 provide the parts outside the CDR3, is GAGVSQSPRYKVTKRGQDVALRCDPISGHVSLYWYRQALGQGPEFLTYFNYEAQQDKSGLPNDRFSAERPEGSISTLTIQRTEQRDSAMYRCASSLRSGYEKLFFGSGTQLSVL.

In this sample, this clone turned up many times. The CDR3 end falls 3 residues outside the read, so it is completed with the germline J gene. J is TRBJ2-2 and V is TRBV7-2, with D tentatively TRBD1 (6 bases). This CDR3 has 15 amino acids. Germline loops: CDR1 SGHTA, CDR2 FQGNSA. V gave up 5 bases and J gave up 6 bases, with 16 bases separating them. Incomplete CDR3 DNA: TGTGCCAGCAGCCCCGTACAGGGACGGGCCGGGGAG. Its protein is CASSPVQGRAGE. The whole CDR3 region reads CASSPVQGRAGELFF.

In this sample, this clone turned up a few times. The read ends 3 residues early relative to the CDR3; the germline J gene fills the gap. The chain joins TRBV18 to TRBJ1-3; weak D call: TRBD1 (6 bases). The germline CDR1 and CDR2 sequences are KGHSH and LQKENI. The ends were cut back, 3 bases at V and 0 bases at J, with 12 bases in the middle. The CDR3 has 16 residues. The DNA read from the CDR3 is TGTGCCAGCTCACCGCAGGGGTCACCCTCTGGAAACACC. It yields the protein CASSPQGSPSGNT. The whole CDR3 sequence reads CASSPQGSPSGNTIYF.

This clone was counted only a few times. CDR3 DNA (partial): TGTGCCAGCAGCTTATTAGCGGCCCAAGAGACC. The encoded protein is CASSLLAAQET. In full, the CDR3 is CASSLLAAQETQYF. The V gene is TRBV7-2, the J gene TRBJ2-5, with a weak D call TRBD2 (6 bases). The CDR3 end lies 3 residues beyond the end of the read and is filled in from the germline J gene. In germline, CDR1 is SGHTA, CDR2 FQGNSA. The CDR3 consists of 14 residues. Between the trimmed V and J ends, which lost 2 bases and 1 base, there was a span of 8 bases.